The present T cell receptor beta chain was sequenced within a study of blood T cell repertoires in COVID-19 (dated by TCRdb to about 2020). For the wider study: The collaborator samples originated in the United States, Italy and Spain and spanned the acute and convalescent phases of COVID-19. The material from the prospective study consisted of cDNA or gDNA derived from T cells, B-cell-depleted T cells, or PBMCs. The dataset comprised deeply sampled blood TCRbeta repertoires from subjects exposed to, actively infected with, or recovered from COVID-19. The repertoires were released in a freely available public database intended as a resource for research on the immune response to SARS-CoV-2. The samples were drawn from the first 160 participants of the ongoing ImmuneRACE study and from 950 to 1,500 subjects provided by 6 global collaborators. A de-identified subject ID, COVID-19 status, age in years and sex were almost always included in the sample metadata. HLA class I and class II types, where available, came from metadata supplied by the sample provider rather than from assay-based typing.

TCRbeta CDR3 regions were amplified from genomic DNA using the immunoSEQ Assay, a bias-controlled multiplex PCR. The paper's processing steps were these. Nucleated cell counts per sample were estimated from amplification of reference gene primers within the assay. To quantify the absolute abundance of each unique TCRbeta CDR3 rearrangement, sequence reads were collapsed and filtered. For each sample, productive Simpson clonality was calculated as the square root of Simpson's diversity index over productive rearrangements. TCRdb retrieved this table from immuneACCESS and kept in-frame rearrangements only. Not all clones are present; in checked studies, unresolved V genes account for under half, and no reason is known for the remainder. The V and J calls and clone size are taken from that table; D and trimming were inferred from the DNA. Across this sample there are about 25,000 clones, with roughly 88% seen only once. In total, the top ten clones hold roughly 17% of the sample.

The collaborating institutions used their own protocols to collect whole blood in K2EDTA tubes. For TCRbeta analysis, collaborators shipped samples in one of three forms: frozen whole blood, isolated PBMCs, or DNA extracted from either of those sample types. Results the study describes overall, beyond this receptor: Clinical and demographic metadata were provided uncurated, with the amount varying by source and participant.

Details on this clone: No cognate antigen has been identified for it. No much larger clonotype is one base removed from it; base qualities were not supplied.

The receptor was isolated from a man aged 70 or older with acute or convalescent COVID-19. Sequenced sample: peripheral blood.

The CDR3 sequence is CASSLLPGQGDSPLHF. The DNA reads as follows: TGTGCCAGCAGCTTACTCCCGGGACAGGGGGACTCACCCCTCCACTTT. The chain is made from TRBV5-6 and TRBJ1-6; TRBD1 lines up with 11 middle nucleotides. CDR1 and CDR2, per the germline V gene, are SGHDT and YYEEEE. The CDR3, cysteine through phenylalanine, is 16 amino acids long. The DNA shown is the 48-base CDR3, in frame from base 1. V lost 2 bases and J lost 10 bases, and the count of bases not matched to a germline gene is 8.